This T cell receptor (beta chain) appears in the sequencing data of a study of blood T cell repertoires in COVID-19 (TCRdb year 2020). For the wider study: Collaborator samples came from the United States, Italy and Spain and covered acute and convalescent phases of COVID-19. The prospective study material was composed of cDNA or gDNA derived from T cells, B-cell-depleted T cells, or PBMCs. Subjects who had been exposed to COVID-19, were actively infected with it, or had recovered from it provided the deeply sampled blood TCRbeta repertoires that made up the dataset. The repertoires were made available in a free public database intended to serve as a resource for research on the immune response to SARS-CoV-2. Samples came from the ongoing ImmuneRACE study (first 160 participants) plus 1,254 subjects from 6 global collaborators. Sample metadata almost always included a de-identified subject ID, COVID-19 status, age in years and sex. Where available, HLA class I and class II types were taken from metadata supplied by the sample provider and were not determined by assay-based typing. The study at large found these results: The amount of clinical and demographic metadata varied by source and participant and was provided uncurated.

TCRbeta CDR3 regions were amplified from genomic DNA by means of the immunoSEQ Assay, a bias-controlled multiplex PCR. Per the authors' processing: Nucleated cell counts per sample were estimated from amplification of reference gene primers within the assay. Sequence reads were collapsed and filtered to measure the absolute abundance of every unique TCRbeta CDR3 rearrangement. For each sample, productive Simpson clonality was calculated as the square root of Simpson's diversity index over productive rearrangements. The source is immuneACCESS, and TCRdb retained only in-frame sequences with V and J called. Part of the clones is not carried over; for the studies checked, unresolved V genes explain less than half of this, and the remainder is unexplained. V and J calls and clone size follow that table, whereas D and trimming were derived from the DNA. The sample table lists over 60,000 clones, roughly 82% of them with a count of one. 18% of the sample lies in the top ten.

The CDR3 runs 13 amino acids, cysteine and phenylalanine included. Only the CDR3 portion is preserved as DNA: 39 bases, with reading frame beginning at the first base. CDR1 is given as SEHNR and CDR2 as FQNEAQ, both from the germline V gene (reference sequence). V loses 5 bases of germline sequence and J loses 4 bases, and the interval between the two ends is 11 bases. The collaborating institutions used their own protocols to collect whole blood in K2EDTA tubes. For TCRbeta analysis, collaborators shipped samples in one of three forms: frozen whole blood, isolated PBMCs, or DNA extracted from either of those sample types. Concerning this clone: What antigen it recognizes has not been identified. No qualities accompany the bases; no much larger clone lies one base away.

The chain employs TRBV7-9 and TRBJ1-1, and perhaps TRBD1 as D gene, on 6 matching bases. Sequenced material: peripheral blood. The receptor was isolated from a human donor in a cohort sampled during active COVID-19. The nucleotide sequence is given as TGTGCCAGCAGCAGTACAGGGCCCACTGAAGCTTTCTTT. Translated, this is CASSSTGPTEAFF.